This T cell receptor beta chain derives from a study of OX40 agonist ivuxolimab in advanced cancers. V dropped 2 bases and J dropped 4 bases, with 17 bases sitting between them. Germline values: CDR1 MNHNY, CDR2 SVGAGI (reference sequence). The CDR3 length is 16 residues. Findings and caveats of the study: Dosing at 0.1 to 3.0 mg/kg was accompanied by clonal expansion of CD4+ and CD8+ blood T cells by week 6.

Using immunoSEQ multiplex PCR, the repertoire was profiled, and TCRdb retains in-frame clones only, with some absent. The sample carries approximately 24,000 clones, over 70% recorded once. A remark on this clone: Its antigen is still unknown.

The rearrangement uses TRBV6-6 and TRBJ1-2, with TRBD1 as a possible D gene (5 bases). The sample in question was CD4+ or CD8+ T cells sorted from blood, obtained in a trial of the OX40 agonist ivuxolimab. This receptor was identified in an adult with an advanced solid tumor such as melanoma, head and neck, liver or kidney cancer. This chain's CDR3 is CASSYPAVRGGYGYTF. The CDR3 DNA follows: TGTGCCAGCAGTTACCCCGCCGTGAGGGGCGGCTATGGCTACACCTTC.